The 32 T cell receptor beta chains given below trace back to one sample, sequenced in a study of T cell repertoires in cytomegalovirus infection. TCRdb re-derived calls from the reads in MiXCR, one entry per CDR3 protein. The sample lists about a million distinct CDR3 sequences; more than 25% were seen once. These receptors are not linked to any known antigen. This material consisted of cultured CD8+ T cells from PBMCs, taken from culture after CMV antigen stimulation. The receptors stem from a human donor in good health (CMV status not recorded). Some clones in this sample may be carry-over from other donors' samples.

V gene TRBV27 combines with J gene TRBJ2-7; 13 bases match TRBD2. V was clipped by 8 bases and J by 2 bases; unmatched bases: 9. Per the germline V gene, CDR1 is MNHEY and CDR2 is SMNVEV (reference sequence). The CDR3 is 16 residues long. The CDR3 reads CASHSGLAGPPYEQYF. The CDR3 DNA is TGTGCCAGCCACTCGGGACTAGCGGGGCCTCCCTACGAGCAGTACTTC.

J is TRBJ2-5 and V is TRBV7-2, with D uncertain. The ends were cut back, 3 bases at V and 3 bases at J, with 11 bases in the middle. CDR1 and CDR2 from the germline V gene are SGHTA and FQGNSA. This CDR3 has 14 amino acids. The CDR3 reads CASSFRASEETQYF. In DNA, the CDR3 is TGTGCCAGCAGCTTCCGGGCCTCAGAAGAGACCCAGTACTTC.

This clonotype was detected ten times or more. The chain uses TRBV7-9 and TRBJ2-2; TRBD1 or TRBD2 may be the D gene (5 bases each). Germline-derived CDR1 and CDR2 are SEHNR and FQNEAQ (reference sequence). V lost 6 bases and J 4 bases, leaving 9 bases between the germline ends. CDR3 length equals 13 residues. CDR3: CASSSGTTGELFF. The CDR3 bases are TGTGCCAGCAGTTCCGGGACCACCGGGGAGCTGTTTTTT.

This chain connects TRBV10-1 to TRBJ2-3; D gene unclear. From germline, CDR1 is WNHNN and CDR2 SYGVQD (reference sequence). Trimming took off 2 bases at V and 0 bases at J, with 9 bases between the two ends. The CDR3 consists of 15 residues. The CDR3 loop is CASSETLGSTDTQYF. CDR3 nucleotides: TGCGCCAGCAGTGAGACTCTCGGTAGCACAGATACGCAGTATTTT.

The table lists this clonotype with a few counts. The V call is TRBV7-9, the J call TRBJ2-1, with D perhaps assigned TRBD1 or TRBD2 (5 bases each). This CDR3 comprises 13 residues. Deletions cut 5 bases from V and 4 bases from J, with 9 bases between. CDR1 and CDR2 (germline): SEHNR, FQNEAQ (reference sequence). The CDR3: CASSTEGYNEQFF. The CDR3 nucleotides are TGTGCCAGCAGCACCGAGGGGTACAATGAGCAGTTCTTC.

The chain links TRBV12-3 or TRBV12-4 to TRBJ1-1; D may be TRBD1 (5 bases). The CDR3 is 13 amino acids. Trimming removed 10 bases at V and 0 bases at J, with 12 bases between. CDR3 coding DNA: TGTGCCACCACCCAGGGTATGAACACTGAAGCTTTCTTT. Amino acid sequence: CATTQGMNTEAFF.

Comment on this clonotype: At one end the junction does not follow the germline gene, possibly because of a read error. The rearrangement joins TRBV2 to TRBJ1-6, with D perhaps matching TRBD1 (5 bases). The germline gives CDR1 SNHLY, CDR2 FYNNEI. This CDR3 spans 14 amino acids. CDR3 nucleotides: TGTGTCAGCAGCGCGGGACGGTACAATTCACCCCTCCACTTT. This sequence encodes CVSSAGRYNSPLHF.

This chain joins TRBV19 and TRBJ2-7, with TRBD1 identical over 7 bases. The CDR3 is 13 residues long. Looked up from germline, CDR1 is LNHDA and CDR2 is SQIVND (reference sequence). The V and J ends lost 10 bases and 2 bases, in that order; junction bases with no gene match: 8. This CDR3 is CATRDSVTYEQYF. The CDR3 DNA is TGTGCCACCCGGGACAGCGTAACCTACGAGCAGTACTTC.

The J gene is TRBJ2-3, the V gene TRBV4-3, with 8 bases lining up with TRBD2. V dropped 0 bases and J dropped 5; count of bases not matched to a gene: 22. The CDR3 extends over 21 amino acids. Germline assignment: CDR1 LGHNA and CDR2 YSLEER. Written as DNA, the CDR3 is TGCGCCAGCAGCCAAGATATTTGGGAGACTACCGGGACTAGAGAGGTAGATACGCAGTATTTT. Its translation is CASSQDIWETTGTREVDTQYF.

This clonotype was picked up a small number of times. The chain uses TRBV4-3 and TRBJ2-2, with 12 bases that match TRBD1. The CDR3 runs to 18 residues. With V trimmed by 2 bases and J by 4 bases, 8 bases remained unmatched. The germline V gene encodes CDR1 LGHNA and CDR2 YSLEER. The CDR3 reads CASSQFSGTGGLTGELFF. In nucleotides, the CDR3 is TGCGCCAGCAGCCAATTCTCCGGGACAGGGGGCCTCACCGGGGAGCTGTTTTTT.

This clonotype was detected ten times or more. This chain uses TRBV28 with TRBJ2-5; 10 nucleotides align to TRBD2. Per germline, CDR1 MDHEN and CDR2 SYDVKM. V lost 2 bases, J lost 3 bases, and 0 bases stayed unmatched. The CDR3 covers 14 residues. This chain's CDR3 is CASSLGLAEETQYF. The CDR3 coding sequence is TGTGCCAGCAGTTTAGGACTAGCGGAAGAGACCCAGTACTTC.

This clonotype was counted between two and nine times. The CDR3 protein is CATSVWNSGGPGELFF. The CDR3 nucleotides are TGTGCCACCAGTGTTTGGAATAGCGGGGGACCCGGGGAGCTGTTTTTT. This sequence joins TRBV24-1 and TRBJ2-2; 9 nucleotides align to TRBD2. The CDR3 is 16 amino acids. CDR1 KGHDR and CDR2 SFDVKD come from the germline V gene. V shed 5 bases, J shed 6 bases, and the junction held 9 bases outside the gene matches.

This clonotype was found a few times. V is TRBV5-4 and J is TRBJ1-2; no clear D. The V and J ends lost 0 bases and 2 bases respectively, with 8 bases between them. There are 14 residues in the CDR3. In germline, CDR1 is SGHNT, CDR2 YYREEE (reference sequence). CDR3 loop: CASSLEGINYGYTF. For the CDR3, the DNA is TGTGCCAGCAGCTTGGAAGGGATAAACTATGGCTACACCTTC.

This clonotype was recorded a few times. V and J are TRBV4-3 and TRBJ2-1, with D possibly being TRBD1 (6 bases). Germline loops: CDR1 LGHNA, CDR2 YSLEER. CDR3 length: 14 residues. Deletions cut 3 bases from V and 5 bases from J, with 11 bases between. CDR3 sequence reads: CASSQYRTDNEQFF. In DNA form, the CDR3 reads TGCGCCAGCAGCCAGTATAGGACAGACAATGAGCAGTTCTTC.

There are a few counts of this clonotype. The gene calls are TRBV15 and TRBJ1-5; 8 positions match TRBD1. J gave up 1 base and V 1 base, and 6 bases lay outside the gene matches. The CDR3 sequence is 17 residues long. Germline V CDR1 and CDR2: LNHNV, YYDKDF (reference sequence). CDR3 bases: TGTGCCACCAGCAGAGGGGCAGGGGGCCGGAGCAATCAGCCCCAGCATTTT. Its translation: CATSRGAGGRSNQPQHF. Drawing the rest from reference TRBV15 and TRBJ1-5, the complete variable domain is DAMVIQNPRYQVTQFGKPVTLSCSQTLNHNVMYWYQQKSSQAPKLLFHYYDKDFNNEADTPDNFQSRRPNTSFCFLDIRSPGLGDTAMYLCATSRGAGGRSNQPQHFGDGTRLSIL.

This clonotype was counted a few times. Written as DNA, the CDR3 is TGTGCCAGCAGCCAGAAAGTTCATGAGCAGTTCTTC. Amino acid sequence: CASSQKVHEQFF. V and J are TRBV7-9 and TRBJ2-1; D is unclear. In germline, CDR1 is SEHNR, CDR2 FQNEAQ (reference sequence). V shed 5 bases and J shed 8 bases, with 10 bases lying between them. This CDR3 spans 12 amino acids.

The genes are TRBV3-1 and TRBJ1-1, with 7 positions matching TRBD1. The ends lost 4 bases at V and 1 base at J; junction bases unmatched: 9. The V gene's germline CDR1 is LGHDT and CDR2 YNNKEL (reference sequence). This CDR3 comprises 16 residues. CDR3 DNA sequence: TGTGCCAGCAGCCTACAGGGGTATGGCCGGAACACTGAAGCTTTCTTT. Translating gives CASSLQGYGRNTEAFF.

The sample holds one count of this clonotype. The genes are TRBV28 and TRBJ2-3, with TRBD2 identical over 11 bases. The CDR3 is made up of 18 amino acids. With 1 base clipped from V and 4 bases from J, the junction kept 10 bases outside the gene matches. Germline CDR1 reads MDHEN; CDR2 reads SYDVKM. This CDR3 is CASSLSLPSGGFPDTQYF. For the CDR3, the DNA is TGTGCCAGCAGTTTATCCCTCCCTAGCGGGGGGTTCCCAGATACGCAGTATTTT.

The CDR3 coding sequence is TGTGCCAGCAGCCAAGATCGCCACAACACCGGGGAGCTGTTTTTT. Translating it yields CASSQDRHNTGELFF. This chain connects TRBV4-2 to TRBJ2-2; D gene uncertain. CDR1 is LGHNA, CDR2 YNFKEQ, per germline. CDR3 size: 15 residues. Trimming cost V 0 bases and J 2 bases, with 7 bases left between them.

The rearrangement joins TRBV28 to TRBJ1-2; 7 nucleotides align to TRBD1. Germline V gives CDR1 MDHEN, CDR2 SYDVKM. The CDR3 extends over 14 amino acids. After removal of 11 bases from V and 4 bases from J, the junction contained 13 bases not matched to a gene. Here the CDR3 DNA reads TGTGCCGTCCTTTCCTCGGGACAGTTCTATGGCTACACCTTC. This codes for CAVLSSGQFYGYTF.

This clonotype was seen repeatedly, ten times or more. The V gene is TRBV6-6, the J gene TRBJ2-5; 7 bases fit TRBD1. The CDR3 contains 14 residues. Germline V gene sequence: CDR1 MNHNY, CDR2 SVGAGI (reference sequence). With 5 bases clipped from V and 2 bases from J, the junction kept 5 bases outside the gene matches. CDR3 residues: CASSHPGQQETQYF. The DNA of the CDR3 is TGTGCCAGCAGTCACCCGGGACAGCAAGAGACCCAGTACTTC.

Worth noting for this clonotype: Germline is not matched at one junction end, which may reflect a read error. The V call is TRBV10-3, the J call TRBJ2-5; TRBD1 might be the D (5 bases). This CDR3 is 17 amino acids long. In germline, CDR1 is ENHRY, CDR2 SYGVKD. This CDR3 is CVISESRTGEPGETQYF. The DNA for the CDR3 is TGTGTCATCAGTGAGTCGAGAACAGGTGAACCCGGGGAGACCCAGTACTTC.

There are a few counts of this clonotype. V gene TRBV12-3 or TRBV12-4 combines with J gene TRBJ1-1; D not certain. CDR3 length: 15 amino acids. V gave up 5 bases and J gave up 2 bases, with 15 bases separating them. The CDR3 sequence is CASSPVEKINTEAFF. CDR3 bases: TGTGCCAGCAGTCCGGTGGAGAAGATAAACACTGAAGCTTTCTTT.

This clonotype was observed a few times. J is TRBJ2-7 and V is TRBV7-6, with D hard to call. Looked up from germline, CDR1 is SGHVS and CDR2 is FNYEAQ. The CDR3 runs 13 residues. Trimming took 4 bases from V and 0 from J, leaving 7 bases between them. CDR3 in amino acids: CASSSPDSYEQYF. CDR3 coding DNA: TGTGCCAGCAGCTCCCCGGACTCCTACGAGCAGTACTTC.

As to this clonotype: A much larger clone is a single base away; this may be a read error. The chain combines TRBV6-1 with TRBJ2-3; D not certain. The CDR3 is made up of 14 amino acids. V lost 3 bases and J 3 bases, leaving 10 bases between the germline ends. Looked up from germline, CDR1 is MNHNS and CDR2 is SASEGT. The CDR3 spells CASSEPMRTDTQYF. CDR3 in DNA: TGTGCCAGCAGTGAGCCTATGCGGACAGATACGCAGTATTTT.

This rearrangement joins TRBV7-6 to TRBJ1-5; possible D gene TRBD1, 5 bases. The germline V gene has CDR1 SGHVS and CDR2 FNYEAQ. The V and J ends lost 4 bases and 8 bases respectively, with 15 bases between them. CDR3 length: 14 amino acids. Written as DNA, the CDR3 is TGTGCCAGCAGCTCCAGACGACCGGGGGAGCCCCAGCATTTT. The encoded protein is CASSSRRPGEPQHF.

This clonotype was counted a single time. V usage is TRBV10-3 and J usage is TRBJ1-1; 9 nucleotides match TRBD1. The CDR3 loop spans 14 amino acids. J was trimmed by 5 bases and V by 5 bases; bases with no gene match: 6. The germline gives CDR1 ENHRY, CDR2 SYGVKD. CDR3 amino acids: CAISLDRGETEAFF. The CDR3, as DNA: TGTGCCATCAGTCTTGACAGGGGGGAGACTGAAGCTTTCTTT.

The genes are TRBV28 and TRBJ2-7; D possibly corresponds to TRBD1 (5 bases). Trimming removed 3 bases from V and 6 bases from J, with 21 bases in between. The CDR3 has 16 residues. The germline V gene has CDR1 MDHEN and CDR2 SYDVKM. CDR3 DNA: TGTGCCAGCAGTTTCCACGTCGCGGAGTGGGGCACCGAGCAGTACGTC. Residues: CASSFHVAEWGTEQYV.

The chain is built from TRBV7-3 and TRBJ2-5; D is undetermined. The CDR3 has 16 residues. Between the trimmed V and J ends, which lost 0 bases and 4 bases, there was a span of 15 bases. The germline CDR1 and CDR2 sequences are SGHTA and FQGTGA. CDR3 loop: CASSLTPDGLGETQYF. CDR3 nucleotides: TGTGCCAGCAGCTTAACGCCTGACGGGCTGGGAGAGACCCAGTACTTC.

This clonotype has ten or more counts. J is TRBJ2-1 and V is TRBV7-2, with D hard to call. Trimming cost V 4 bases and J 8 bases, with 9 bases left between them. In germline, CDR1 is SGHTA, CDR2 FQGNSA. This CDR3 spans 12 amino acids. CDR3 sequence reads: CASSSRSDEQFF. The CDR3 coding sequence is TGTGCCAGCAGCTCCAGGTCCGATGAGCAGTTCTTC.

This clonotype was seen only a few times. The chain joins TRBV7-2 to TRBJ2-7, with TRBD1 as a possible D gene (5 bases). CDR1 SGHTA and CDR2 FQGNSA come from the germline V gene. The CDR3 contains 14 residues. The germline V and J ends were trimmed by 5 bases and 7 bases, with 18 bases remaining between them. The CDR3 sequence is CASSQDISETEQYV. CDR3 sequence (DNA): TGTGCCAGCAGCCAGGACATAAGCGAAACTGAGCAGTACGTC.

The V gene is TRBV19, the J gene TRBJ1-6; D is undetermined. The CDR3 runs 14 residues. Trimming removed 1 base from V and 11 bases from J, with 12 bases in between. Germline CDR1 and CDR2: LNHDA and SQIVND (reference sequence). The DNA for the CDR3 is TGTGCCAGTAGTATAGCGGGCGCAGGCACACCCCTCCACTTT. This gives the protein CASSIAGAGTPLHF.